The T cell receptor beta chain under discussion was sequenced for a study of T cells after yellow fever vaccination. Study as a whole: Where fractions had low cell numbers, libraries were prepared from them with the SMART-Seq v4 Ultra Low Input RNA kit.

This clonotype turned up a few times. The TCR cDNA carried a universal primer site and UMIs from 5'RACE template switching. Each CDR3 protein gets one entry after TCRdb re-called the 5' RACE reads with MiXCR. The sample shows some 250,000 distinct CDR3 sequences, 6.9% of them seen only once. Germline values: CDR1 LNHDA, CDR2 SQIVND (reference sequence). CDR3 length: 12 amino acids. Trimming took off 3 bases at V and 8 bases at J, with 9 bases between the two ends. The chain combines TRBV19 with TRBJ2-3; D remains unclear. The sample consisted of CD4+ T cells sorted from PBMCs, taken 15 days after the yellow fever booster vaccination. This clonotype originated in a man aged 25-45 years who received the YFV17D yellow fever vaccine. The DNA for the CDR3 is TGTGCCAGTAGTATGGGCTCCCTTACGCAGTATTTT. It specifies CASSMGSLTQYF. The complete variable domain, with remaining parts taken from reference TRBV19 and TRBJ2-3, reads DGGITQSPKYLFRKEGQNVTLSCEQNLNHDAMYWYRQDPGQGLRLIYYSQIVNDFQKGDIAEGYSVSREKKESFPLTVTSAQKNPTAFYLCASSMGSLTQYFGPGTRLTVL.